The present T cell receptor beta chain was sequenced within a study of OX40 agonist ivuxolimab in advanced cancers. Overall study: The study enrolled dose-escalation patients with hepatocellular carcinoma, melanoma, renal cell or head and neck cancer. Patients achieving partial responses numbered three: one hepatocellular carcinoma case and two cutaneous melanoma cases.

Generated by immunoSEQ multiplex PCR, the TCRdb table keeps only in-frame clones and is missing some. The table records 130,000 or so clones, approximately 94% of them present only once. The CDR3 runs 13 residues. V was pared by 7 bases and J by 1 base, with 9 bases between. Germline loops: CDR1 MNHEY, CDR2 SMNVEV (reference sequence). This clone was detected only once. The sequenced sample was CD4+ or CD8+ T cells sorted from blood, obtained in a trial of the OX40 agonist ivuxolimab. The TCR was taken from an adult with an advanced solid tumor such as melanoma, head and neck, liver or kidney cancer. The gene calls are TRBV27 and TRBJ2-3; D call uncertain. CDR3 sequence (DNA): TGTGCCAGCACCTCCGCGCGCACAGATACGCAGTATTTT. Its protein is CASTSARTDTQYF.